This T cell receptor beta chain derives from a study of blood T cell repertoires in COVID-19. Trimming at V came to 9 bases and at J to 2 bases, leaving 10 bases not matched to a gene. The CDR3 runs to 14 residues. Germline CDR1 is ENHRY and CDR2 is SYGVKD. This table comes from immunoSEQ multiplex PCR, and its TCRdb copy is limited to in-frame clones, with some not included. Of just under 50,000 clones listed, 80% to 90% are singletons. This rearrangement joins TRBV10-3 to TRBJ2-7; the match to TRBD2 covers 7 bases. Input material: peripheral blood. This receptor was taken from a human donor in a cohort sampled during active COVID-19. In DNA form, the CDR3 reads TGTGCCATAAATGGGGGGGACCTTCCCTACGAGCAGTACTTC. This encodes CAINGGDLPYEQYF.